The present TCR beta chain was sequenced within a study of regulatory T cells in long-lasting Graves disease. Time point defined: newly diagnosed GD, antithyroid drugs for less than 3 months. Following extraction of RNA from PBMCs, that RNA was used to make the TCR library. Enrollment of patients was through an endocrinology department in Xi'an, China. Findings and limits, study-wide: Only peripheral blood was studied, not thyroid tissue. Since the sample size was small, accuracy may have been reduced.

Building of the TCR beta libraries involved iRepertoire HTBI primers and Arm-PCR of CDR3 regions. MiXCR, applied by TCRdb to the multiplex PCR reads, yields one record per CDR3 protein. The sample has around 470,000 distinct CDR3 sequences; 14% are singletons. About this clonotype: Its specificity is unknown.

The same sample was also studied in work on T cells in Graves' hyperthyroidism and ophthalmopathy. That study reports: Through a model of 13 V-J features, ophthalmopathy was separated from stable hyperthyroidism.

Sequenced here: peripheral blood mononuclear cells (PBMCs), sampled at new diagnosis, from a patient treated with antithyroid drugs. The receptor was isolated from a woman aged 45-59 years with Graves disease.

CDR3 in amino acids: CASSFNRDQETQYF. Written as DNA, the CDR3 is TGCGCCAGCAGCTTCAACAGGGATCAAGAGACCCAGTACTTC. This rearrangement joins TRBV5-1 to TRBJ2-5, with TRBD1 as a possible D gene (6 bases). The germline V gene encodes CDR1 SGHRS and CDR2 YFSETQ. Trimming pared 2 bases from V and 2 bases from J, leaving 10 bases between. This CDR3 has 14 amino acids.